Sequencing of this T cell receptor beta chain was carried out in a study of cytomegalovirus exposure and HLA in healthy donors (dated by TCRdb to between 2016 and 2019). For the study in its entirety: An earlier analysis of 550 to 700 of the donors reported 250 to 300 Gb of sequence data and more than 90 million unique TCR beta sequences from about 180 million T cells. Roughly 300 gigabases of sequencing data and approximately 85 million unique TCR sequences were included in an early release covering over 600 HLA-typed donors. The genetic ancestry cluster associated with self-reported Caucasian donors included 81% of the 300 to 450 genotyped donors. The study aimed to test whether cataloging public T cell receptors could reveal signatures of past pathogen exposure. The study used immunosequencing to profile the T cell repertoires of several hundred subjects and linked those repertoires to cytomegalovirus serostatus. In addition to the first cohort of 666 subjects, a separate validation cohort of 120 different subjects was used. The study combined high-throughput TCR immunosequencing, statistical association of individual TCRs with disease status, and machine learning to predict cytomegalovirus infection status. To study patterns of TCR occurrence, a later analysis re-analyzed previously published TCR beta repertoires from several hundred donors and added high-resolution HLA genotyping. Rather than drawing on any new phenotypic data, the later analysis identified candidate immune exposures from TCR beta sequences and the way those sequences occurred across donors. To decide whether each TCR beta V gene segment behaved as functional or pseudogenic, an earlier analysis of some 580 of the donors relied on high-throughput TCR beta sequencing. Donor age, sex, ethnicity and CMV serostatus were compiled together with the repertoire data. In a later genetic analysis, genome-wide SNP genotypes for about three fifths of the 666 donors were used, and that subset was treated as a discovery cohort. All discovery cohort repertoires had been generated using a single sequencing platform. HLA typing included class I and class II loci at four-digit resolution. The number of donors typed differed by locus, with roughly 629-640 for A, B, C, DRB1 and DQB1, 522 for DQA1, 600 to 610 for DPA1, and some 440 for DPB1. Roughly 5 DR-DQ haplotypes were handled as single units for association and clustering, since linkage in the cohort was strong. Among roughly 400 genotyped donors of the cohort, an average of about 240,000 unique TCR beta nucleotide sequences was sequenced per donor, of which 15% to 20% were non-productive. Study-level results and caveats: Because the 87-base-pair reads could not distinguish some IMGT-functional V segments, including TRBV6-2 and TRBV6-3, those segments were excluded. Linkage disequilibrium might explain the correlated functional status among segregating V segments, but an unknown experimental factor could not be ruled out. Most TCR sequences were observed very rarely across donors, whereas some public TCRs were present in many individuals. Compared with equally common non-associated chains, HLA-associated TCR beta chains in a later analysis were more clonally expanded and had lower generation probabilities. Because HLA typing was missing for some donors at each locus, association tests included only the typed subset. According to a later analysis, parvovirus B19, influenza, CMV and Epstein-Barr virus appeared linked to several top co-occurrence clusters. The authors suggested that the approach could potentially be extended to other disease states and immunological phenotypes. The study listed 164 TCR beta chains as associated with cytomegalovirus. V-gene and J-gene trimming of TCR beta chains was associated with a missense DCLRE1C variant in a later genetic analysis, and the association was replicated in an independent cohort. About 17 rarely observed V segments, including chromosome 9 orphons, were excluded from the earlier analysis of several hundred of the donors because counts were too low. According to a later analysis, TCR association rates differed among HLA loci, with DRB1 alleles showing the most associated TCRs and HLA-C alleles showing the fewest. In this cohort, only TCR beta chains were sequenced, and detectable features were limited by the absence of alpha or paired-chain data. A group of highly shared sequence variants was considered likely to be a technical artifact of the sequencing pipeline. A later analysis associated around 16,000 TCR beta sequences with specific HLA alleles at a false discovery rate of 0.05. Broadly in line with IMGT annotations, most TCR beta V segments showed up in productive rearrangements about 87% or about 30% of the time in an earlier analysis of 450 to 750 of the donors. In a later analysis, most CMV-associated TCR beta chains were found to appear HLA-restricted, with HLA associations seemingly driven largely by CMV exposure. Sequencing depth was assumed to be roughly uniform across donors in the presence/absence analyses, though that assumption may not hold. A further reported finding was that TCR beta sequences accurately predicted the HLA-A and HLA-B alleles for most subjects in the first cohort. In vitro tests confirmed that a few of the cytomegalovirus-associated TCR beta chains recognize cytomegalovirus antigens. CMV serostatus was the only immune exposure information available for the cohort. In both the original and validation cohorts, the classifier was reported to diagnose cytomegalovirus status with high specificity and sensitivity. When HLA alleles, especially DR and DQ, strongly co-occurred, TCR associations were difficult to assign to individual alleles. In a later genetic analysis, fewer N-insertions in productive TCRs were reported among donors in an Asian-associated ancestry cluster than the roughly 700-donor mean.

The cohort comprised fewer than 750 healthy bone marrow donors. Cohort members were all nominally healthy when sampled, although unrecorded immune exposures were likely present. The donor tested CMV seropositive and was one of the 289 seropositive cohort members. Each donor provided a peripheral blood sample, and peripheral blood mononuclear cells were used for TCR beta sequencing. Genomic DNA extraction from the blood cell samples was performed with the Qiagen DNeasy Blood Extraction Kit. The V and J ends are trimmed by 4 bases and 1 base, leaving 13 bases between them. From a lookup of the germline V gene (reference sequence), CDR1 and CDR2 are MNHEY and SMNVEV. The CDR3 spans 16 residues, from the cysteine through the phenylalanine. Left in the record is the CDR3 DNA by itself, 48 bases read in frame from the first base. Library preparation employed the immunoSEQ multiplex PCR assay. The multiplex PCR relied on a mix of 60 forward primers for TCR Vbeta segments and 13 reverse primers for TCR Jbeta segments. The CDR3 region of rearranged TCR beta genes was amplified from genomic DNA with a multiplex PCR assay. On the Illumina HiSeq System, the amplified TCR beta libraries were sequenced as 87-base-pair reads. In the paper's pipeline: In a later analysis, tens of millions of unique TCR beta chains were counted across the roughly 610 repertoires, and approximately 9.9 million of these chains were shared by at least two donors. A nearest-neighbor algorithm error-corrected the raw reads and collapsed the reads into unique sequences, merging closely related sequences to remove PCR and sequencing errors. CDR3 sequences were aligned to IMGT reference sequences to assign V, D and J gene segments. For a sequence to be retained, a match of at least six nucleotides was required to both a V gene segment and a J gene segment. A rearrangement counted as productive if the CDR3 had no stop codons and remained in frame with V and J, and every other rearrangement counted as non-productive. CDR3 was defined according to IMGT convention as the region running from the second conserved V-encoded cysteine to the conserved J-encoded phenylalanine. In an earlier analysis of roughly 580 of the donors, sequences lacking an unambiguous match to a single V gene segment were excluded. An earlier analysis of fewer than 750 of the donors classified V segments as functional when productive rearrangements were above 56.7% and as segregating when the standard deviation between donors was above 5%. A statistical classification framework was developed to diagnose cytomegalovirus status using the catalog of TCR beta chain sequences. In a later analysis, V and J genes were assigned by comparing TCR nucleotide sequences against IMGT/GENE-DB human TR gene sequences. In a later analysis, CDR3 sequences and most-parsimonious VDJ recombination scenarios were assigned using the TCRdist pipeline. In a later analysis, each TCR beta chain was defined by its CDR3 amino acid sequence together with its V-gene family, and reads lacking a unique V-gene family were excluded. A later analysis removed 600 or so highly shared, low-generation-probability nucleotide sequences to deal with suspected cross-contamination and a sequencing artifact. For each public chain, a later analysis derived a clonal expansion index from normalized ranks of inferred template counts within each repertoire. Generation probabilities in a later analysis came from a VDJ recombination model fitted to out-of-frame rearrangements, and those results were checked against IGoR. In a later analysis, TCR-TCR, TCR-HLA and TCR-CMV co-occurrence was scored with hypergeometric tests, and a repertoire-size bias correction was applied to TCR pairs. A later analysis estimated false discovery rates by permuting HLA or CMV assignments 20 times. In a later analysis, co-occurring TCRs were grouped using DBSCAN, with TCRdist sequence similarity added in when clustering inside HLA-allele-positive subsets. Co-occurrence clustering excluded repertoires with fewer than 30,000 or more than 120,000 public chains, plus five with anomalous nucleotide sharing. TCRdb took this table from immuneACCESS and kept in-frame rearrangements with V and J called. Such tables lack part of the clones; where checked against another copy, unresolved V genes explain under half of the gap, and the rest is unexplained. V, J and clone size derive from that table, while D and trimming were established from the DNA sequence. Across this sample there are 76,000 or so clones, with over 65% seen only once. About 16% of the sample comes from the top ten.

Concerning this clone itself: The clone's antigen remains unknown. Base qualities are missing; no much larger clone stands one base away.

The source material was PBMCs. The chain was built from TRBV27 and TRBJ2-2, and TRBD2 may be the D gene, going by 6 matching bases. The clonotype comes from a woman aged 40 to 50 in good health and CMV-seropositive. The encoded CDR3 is CASSSRGLLNTGELFF. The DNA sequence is TGTGCCAGCAGTTCACGAGGACTATTGAACACCGGGGAGCTGTTTTTT.